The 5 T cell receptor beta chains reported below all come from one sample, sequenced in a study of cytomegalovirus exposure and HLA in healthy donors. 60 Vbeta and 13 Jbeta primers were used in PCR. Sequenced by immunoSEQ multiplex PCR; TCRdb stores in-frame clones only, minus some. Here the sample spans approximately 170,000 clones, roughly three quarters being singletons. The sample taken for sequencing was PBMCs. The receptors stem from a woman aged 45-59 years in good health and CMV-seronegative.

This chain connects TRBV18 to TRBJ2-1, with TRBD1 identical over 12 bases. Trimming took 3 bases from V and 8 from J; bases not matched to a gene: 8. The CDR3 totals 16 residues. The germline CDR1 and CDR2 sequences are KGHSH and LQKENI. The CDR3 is CASSPAGQGARDEQFF. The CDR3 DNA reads TGTGCCAGCTCACCGGCGGGACAGGGGGCTAGGGATGAGCAGTTCTTC. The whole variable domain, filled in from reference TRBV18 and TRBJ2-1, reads NAGVMQNPRHLVRRRGQEARLRCSPMKGHSHVYWYRQLPEEGLKFMVYLQKENIIDESGMPKERFSAEFPKEGPSILRIQQVVRGDSAAYFCASSPAGQGARDEQFFGPGTRLTVL.

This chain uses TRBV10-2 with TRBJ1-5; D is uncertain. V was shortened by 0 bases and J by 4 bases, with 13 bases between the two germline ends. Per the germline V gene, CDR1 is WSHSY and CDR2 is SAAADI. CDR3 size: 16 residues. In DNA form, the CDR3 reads TGCGCCAGCAGTGAGTCCCGGTCAGGTAGTAATCAGCCCCAGCATTTT. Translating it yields CASSESRSGSNQPQHF.

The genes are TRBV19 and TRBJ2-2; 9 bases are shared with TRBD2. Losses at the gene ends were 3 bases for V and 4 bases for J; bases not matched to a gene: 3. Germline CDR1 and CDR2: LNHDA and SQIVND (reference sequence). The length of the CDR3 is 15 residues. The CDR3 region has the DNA TGTGCCAGTAGTATCAGCGGGGGGATCACCGGGGAGCTGTTTTTT. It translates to CASSISGGITGELFF.

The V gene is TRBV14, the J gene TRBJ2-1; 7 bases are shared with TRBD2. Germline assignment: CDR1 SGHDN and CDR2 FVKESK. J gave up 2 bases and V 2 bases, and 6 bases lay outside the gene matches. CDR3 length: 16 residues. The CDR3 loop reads CASSQLAAITYNEQFF. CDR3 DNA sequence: TGTGCCAGCAGCCAACTAGCGGCCATTACCTACAATGAGCAGTTCTTC.

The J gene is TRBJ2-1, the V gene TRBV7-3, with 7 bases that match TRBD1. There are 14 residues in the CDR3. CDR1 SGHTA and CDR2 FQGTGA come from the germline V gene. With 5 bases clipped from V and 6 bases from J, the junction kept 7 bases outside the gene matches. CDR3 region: CASSVLGDSNEQFF. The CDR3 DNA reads TGTGCCAGCAGCGTACTCGGGGACAGCAATGAGCAGTTCTTC.